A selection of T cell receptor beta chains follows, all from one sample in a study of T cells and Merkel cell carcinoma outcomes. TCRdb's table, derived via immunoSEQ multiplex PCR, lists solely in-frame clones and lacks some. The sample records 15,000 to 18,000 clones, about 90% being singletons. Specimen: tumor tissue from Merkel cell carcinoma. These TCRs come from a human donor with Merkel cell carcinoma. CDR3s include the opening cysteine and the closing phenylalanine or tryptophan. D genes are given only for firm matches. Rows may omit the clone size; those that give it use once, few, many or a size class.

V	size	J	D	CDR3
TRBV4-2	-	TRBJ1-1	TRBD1	CASSQEMGGGREAFF
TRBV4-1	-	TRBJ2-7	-	CASSQDGPGNNQDEQYF
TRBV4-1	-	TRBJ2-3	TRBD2	CASSQDPLAGGADTQYF
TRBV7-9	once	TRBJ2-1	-	CASSLGSPRQFF
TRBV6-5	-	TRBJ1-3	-	CASRPLDSGNTIYF
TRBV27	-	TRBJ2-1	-	CASSSSVASYNEQFF
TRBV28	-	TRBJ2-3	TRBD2	CASSLGLAGPDTQYF
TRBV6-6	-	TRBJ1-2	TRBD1	CASSYWGQDGGYTF
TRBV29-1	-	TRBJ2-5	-	CSVEQGAETQYF
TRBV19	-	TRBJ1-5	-	CASKGQPQHF